A single sample is the source of the 19 T cell receptor beta chains below, sequenced in a study of response to subunit inactivated influenza vaccine. TCRdb redid the calling of the RT-PCR reads with MiXCR, one entry per CDR3 protein. Among 450,000 to 600,000 distinct CDR3 sequences listed, approximately 7.3% were seen once. The source was PBMCs from blood, collected roughly 24 months after vaccination. The receptors were sampled from a man aged 50-75 years who received an inactivated influenza vaccine.

V and J are TRBV24-1 and TRBJ1-2; D may be TRBD1 (6 bases). The length of the CDR3 is 14 residues. Germline-derived CDR1 and CDR2 are KGHDR and SFDVKD. V gave up 0 bases and J gave up 3 bases, with 7 bases separating them. In nucleotides, the CDR3 is TGTGCCACCAGTGATTTGGCAGGGGACTATGGCTACACCTTC. Amino acids: CATSDLAGDYGYTF.

This clonotype was detected a few times. This chain links TRBV9 with TRBJ1-6; 10 nucleotides line up with TRBD1. Trimming removed 3 bases from V and 13 bases from J; junction bases left unmatched: 4. CDR3 length: 13 amino acids. From germline, CDR1 is SGDLS and CDR2 YYNGEE. The CDR3 sequence is CASSERDRGPLHF. The DNA for the CDR3 is TGTGCCAGCAGCGAGAGGGACAGGGGCCCCCTCCACTTT.

This clonotype has only a few counts. The V call is TRBV12-3 or TRBV12-4, the J call TRBJ2-1; 9 bases are a match to TRBD2. This CDR3 contains 14 residues. The V segment lost 10 bases and the J segment 6 bases; nucleotides outside the gene matches: 10. DNA of the CDR3: TGTGCCACCTCGCGGGGGGGACCGGCCAATGAGCAGTTCTTC. This sequence encodes CATSRGGPANEQFF.

This clonotype was counted only a few times. The chain links TRBV7-9 to TRBJ2-5; D gene uncertain. The ends were cut back, 6 bases at V and 2 bases at J, with 13 bases in the middle. Germline V gene data show CDR1 as SEHNR and CDR2 as FQNEAQ (reference sequence). The CDR3 extends over 14 amino acids. As DNA, the CDR3 is TGTGCCAGCAGTTCGGCCCCAGAGCAAGAGACCCAGTACTTC. Translation: CASSSAPEQETQYF.

The chain joins TRBV5-6 to TRBJ2-3; TRBD2 matches at 15 bases. This CDR3 comprises 17 residues. Trimming took 3 bases from V and 5 from J; bases not matched to a gene: 7. Germline values: CDR1 SGHDT, CDR2 YYEEEE. DNA for the CDR3: TGTGCCAGCAGCTCCGAGGGACTAGCGGGAGGCGGAGATACGCAGTATTTT. Translated, it gives CASSSEGLAGGGDTQYF.

The gene calls are TRBV4-3 and TRBJ2-3; D could derive from TRBD1 or TRBD2 (5 bases each). V lost 1 base, J lost 7 bases, and 18 bases lay in between. The CDR3 consists of 16 residues. The germline CDR1 and CDR2 sequences are LGHNA and YSLEER. Written as DNA, the CDR3 is TGCGCCAGCAGCCAAGTTATGGGGACCCGAGGATATACGCAGTATTTT. Encoded protein: CASSQVMGTRGYTQYF.

The chain uses TRBV12-3 or TRBV12-4 and TRBJ1-1; TRBD1 matches 10 bases. CDR3 length: 14 amino acids. With V trimmed by 5 bases and J by 4 bases, 4 bases remained unmatched. The chain's CDR3 is CASSTRTGGTEAFF. Here the CDR3 DNA reads TGTGCCAGCAGTACTCGGACAGGGGGCACTGAAGCTTTCTTT.

The chain recombines TRBV7-2 with TRBJ2-7; no definite D call. This CDR3 region has 15 residues. V lost 0 bases to trimming and J lost 0 bases, with 9 bases between them. Germline assignment: CDR1 SGHTA and CDR2 FQGNSA. The CDR3, as DNA: TGTGCCAGCAGCTTAGCGCATCAAGTCTCCTACGAGCAGTACTTC. This encodes CASSLAHQVSYEQYF.

This clonotype showed up many times. CDR3 sequence: CSVEWVAGQTQYF. For the CDR3, the DNA is TGCAGCGTTGAGTGGGTGGCAGGACAGACCCAGTACTTC. V and J are TRBV29-1 and TRBJ2-5; D ambiguous. V was pared by 3 bases and J by 6 bases, with 14 bases between. Germline values: CDR1 SQVTM, CDR2 ANQGSEA. The CDR3 covers 13 residues.

The rearrangement joins TRBV20-1 to TRBJ1-5; D ambiguous. The CDR3 is 14 residues long. V was cut by 3 bases and J by 0 bases, with 9 bases left in between. The germline V gene has CDR1 DFQATT and CDR2 SNEGSKA (reference sequence). The CDR3 DNA follows: TGCAGTGCTAGCCCCCGGGCTAGCAATCAGCCCCAGCATTTT. This gives the protein CSASPRASNQPQHF.

The genes are TRBV12-3 or TRBV12-4 and TRBJ2-1; TRBD2 aligns across 10 bases. The CDR3 spans 16 residues. Unmatched junction bases numbered 5, after V lost 5 bases and J lost 1 base. DNA of the CDR3: TGTGCCAGCAGTGGACTAGCGGAAGGGTCCTACAATGAGCAGTTCTTC. It yields the protein CASSGLAEGSYNEQFF.

This chain connects TRBV7-9 to TRBJ1-1; D is undetermined. V was cut by 1 base and J by 5 bases, with 14 bases left in between. The CDR3 is 15 amino acids. Germline V gene sequence: CDR1 SEHNR, CDR2 FQNEAQ (reference sequence). The CDR3 sequence is CASSLVEVSGTEAFF. CDR3 in DNA: TGTGCCAGCAGCTTAGTCGAGGTCTCGGGGACTGAAGCTTTCTTT.

Only a few counts were recorded for this clonotype. This rearrangement joins TRBV7-9 to TRBJ2-2; D could derive from TRBD1 or TRBD2 (7 bases each). From germline, CDR1 is SEHNR and CDR2 FQNEAQ (reference sequence). Trimming pared 5 bases from V and 5 bases from J, leaving 18 bases between. CDR3 length: 16 amino acids. The CDR3 region is CASSPTAGGVTGELFF. For the CDR3, the DNA is TGTGCCAGCAGCCCCACAGCAGGGGGGGTAACCGGGGAGCTGTTTTTT. The variable domain in full, completed from reference TRBV7-9 and TRBJ2-2, reads DTGVSQNPRHKITKRGQNVTFRCDPISEHNRLYWYRQTLGQGPEFLTYFQNEAQLEKSRLLSDRFSAERPKGSFSTLEIQRTEQGDSAMYLCASSPTAGGVTGELFFGEGSRLTVL.

This clonotype was counted between two and nine times. V usage is TRBV5-8 and J usage is TRBJ2-5, with D perhaps matching TRBD2 (6 bases). Germline values: CDR1 SGHTS, CDR2 YDEGEE. This CDR3 is 13 amino acids long. Trimming removed 9 bases from V and 5 bases from J, with 17 bases in between. CDR3 sequence: CATQGRAGETQYF. CDR3 DNA sequence: TGTGCCACCCAAGGAAGGGCGGGGGAGACCCAGTACTTC. Using reference TRBV5-8 and TRBJ2-5 for the parts outside the CDR3, the full variable domain is EAGVTQSPTHLIKTRGQQATLRCSPISGHTSVYWYQQALGLGLQFLLWYDEGEERNRGNFPPRFSGRQFPNYSSELNVNALELEDSALYLCATQGRAGETQYFGPGTRLLVL.

This clonotype was recorded many times. The chain recombines TRBV4-1 with TRBJ1-1; TRBD1 might be the D (6 bases). V was clipped by 0 bases and J by 3 bases, with 11 bases between them. This CDR3 is built from 15 residues. Germline V gene lookup returns CDR1 MGHRA and CDR2 YSYEKL. The CDR3 nucleotides are TGCGCCAGCAGCCAAGACTCGGGGGCCGACACTGAAGCTTTCTTT. Its translation: CASSQDSGADTEAFF.

This chain connects TRBV11-1 to TRBJ2-7; no firm D call. The V end lost 0 bases, the J end lost 6 bases, and 21 bases lay between the germline ends. This CDR3 region has 17 residues. From germline, CDR1 is SGHAT and CDR2 FQDESV (reference sequence). The CDR3 here is CASSLAYVAIAPVEQYF. The CDR3 DNA reads TGTGCCAGCAGCTTAGCGTATGTGGCAATCGCCCCTGTCGAGCAGTACTTC.

This clonotype was seen a handful of times. The CDR3 here is CASSAGQGPYGYTF. The CDR3 DNA is TGTGCCAGCAGCGCGGGACAGGGCCCCTATGGCTACACCTTC. The genes are TRBV9 and TRBJ1-2, with TRBD1 identical over 9 bases. V dropped 3 bases and J dropped 4; count of bases not matched to a gene: 4. This CDR3 region has 14 residues. The germline gives CDR1 SGDLS, CDR2 YYNGEE.

This clonotype occurred many times. This chain uses TRBV27 with TRBJ2-1; D is unresolved. Between the trimmed V and J ends, which lost 5 bases and 6 bases, there was a span of 8 bases. This CDR3 region has 12 residues. In germline, CDR1 is MNHEY, CDR2 SMNVEV (reference sequence). The CDR3 spells CASSVLGNEQFF. The CDR3 coding sequence is TGTGCCAGCAGTGTACTGGGCAATGAGCAGTTCTTC.

The chain has TRBV7-6 and TRBJ2-1; the match to TRBD1 covers 9 bases. This CDR3 has 15 amino acids. Germline V gene data show CDR1 as SGHVS and CDR2 as FNYEAQ. V lost 5 bases to trimming and J lost 5 bases; unmatched junction nucleotides: 7. The CDR3 loop is CASSTLQGAHNEQFF. For the CDR3, the DNA is TGTGCCAGCAGCACCCTACAGGGGGCTCACAATGAGCAGTTCTTC.